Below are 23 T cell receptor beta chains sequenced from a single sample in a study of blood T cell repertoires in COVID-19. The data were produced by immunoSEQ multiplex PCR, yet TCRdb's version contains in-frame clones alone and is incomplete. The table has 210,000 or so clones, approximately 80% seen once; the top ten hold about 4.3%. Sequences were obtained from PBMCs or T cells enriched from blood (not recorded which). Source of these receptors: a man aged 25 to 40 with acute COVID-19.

CDR3 coding DNA: TGTGCCAGCAGCCGAGTTGGACAGGCCCAAGCTTTCTTT. It specifies CASSRVGQAQAFF. The chain recombines TRBV3-1 (or the pseudogene TRBV3-2) with TRBJ1-1, with 7 bases identical to TRBD1. CDR3 length: 13 residues. V was pared by 4 bases and J by 9 bases, with 8 bases of the junction left unmatched. The V gene's germline CDR1 is LGHDT and CDR2 YNNKEL (reference sequence).

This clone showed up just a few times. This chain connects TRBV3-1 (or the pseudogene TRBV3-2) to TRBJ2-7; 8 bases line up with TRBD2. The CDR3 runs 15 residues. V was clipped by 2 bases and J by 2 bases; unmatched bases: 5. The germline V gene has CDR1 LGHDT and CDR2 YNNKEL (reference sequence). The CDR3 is CASSQMRGDAYEQYF. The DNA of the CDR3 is TGTGCCAGCAGCCAAATGCGGGGGGACGCCTACGAGCAGTACTTC.

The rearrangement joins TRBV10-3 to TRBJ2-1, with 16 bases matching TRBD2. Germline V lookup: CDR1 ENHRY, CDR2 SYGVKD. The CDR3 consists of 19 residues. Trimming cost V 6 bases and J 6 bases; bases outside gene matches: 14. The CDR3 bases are TGTGCCATCAGCTTGGTCTCCGGGACTAGCGGGGGGGCCTCCAATGAGCAGTTCTTC. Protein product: CAISLVSGTSGGASNEQFF.

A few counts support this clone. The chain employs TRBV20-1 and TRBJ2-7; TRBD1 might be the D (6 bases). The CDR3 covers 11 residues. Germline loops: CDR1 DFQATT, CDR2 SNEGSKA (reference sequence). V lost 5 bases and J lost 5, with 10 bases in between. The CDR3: CSAPRGHEQYF. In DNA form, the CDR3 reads TGCAGTGCTCCCAGGGGCCACGAGCAGTACTTC.

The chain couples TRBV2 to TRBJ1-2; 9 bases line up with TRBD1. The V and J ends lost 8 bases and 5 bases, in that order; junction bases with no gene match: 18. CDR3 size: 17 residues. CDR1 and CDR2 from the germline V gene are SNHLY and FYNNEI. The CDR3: CASGPGTGQGGTYGYTF. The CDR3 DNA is TGTGCCAGCGGTCCCGGGACAGGGCAAGGGGGAACGTATGGCTACACCTTC.

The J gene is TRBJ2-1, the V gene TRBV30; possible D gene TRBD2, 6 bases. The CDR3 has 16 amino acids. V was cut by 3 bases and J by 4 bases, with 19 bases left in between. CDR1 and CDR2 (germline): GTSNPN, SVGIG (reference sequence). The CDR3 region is CAWSGDLGGIYNEQFF. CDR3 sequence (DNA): TGTGCCTGGAGCGGCGACCTGGGGGGAATTTACAATGAGCAGTTCTTC.

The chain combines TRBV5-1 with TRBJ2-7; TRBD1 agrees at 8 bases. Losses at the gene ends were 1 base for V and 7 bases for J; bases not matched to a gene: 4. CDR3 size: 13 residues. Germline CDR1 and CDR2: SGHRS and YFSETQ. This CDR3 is CASSLRTGQEQYF. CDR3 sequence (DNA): TGCGCCAGCAGCTTGAGGACAGGGCAAGAGCAGTACTTC.

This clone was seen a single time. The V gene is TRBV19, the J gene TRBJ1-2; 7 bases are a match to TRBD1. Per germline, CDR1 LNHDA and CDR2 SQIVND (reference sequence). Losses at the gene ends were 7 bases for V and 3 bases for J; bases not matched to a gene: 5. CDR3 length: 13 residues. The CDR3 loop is CASNPGQHYGYTF. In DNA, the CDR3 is TGTGCCAGTAATCCGGGACAGCACTATGGCTACACCTTC.

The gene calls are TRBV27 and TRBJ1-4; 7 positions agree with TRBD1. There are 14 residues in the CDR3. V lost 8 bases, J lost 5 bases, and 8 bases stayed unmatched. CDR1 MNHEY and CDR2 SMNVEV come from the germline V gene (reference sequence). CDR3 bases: TGTGCCAGCGCCCTAGGGACAGCGAATGAAAAACTGTTTTTT. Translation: CASALGTANEKLFF.

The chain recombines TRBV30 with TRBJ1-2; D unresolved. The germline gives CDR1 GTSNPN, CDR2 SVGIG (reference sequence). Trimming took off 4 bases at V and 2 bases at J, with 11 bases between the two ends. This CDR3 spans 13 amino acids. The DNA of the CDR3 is TGTGCCTGGAAGTTCTCGGGAAACTATGGCTACACCTTC. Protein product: CAWKFSGNYGYTF.

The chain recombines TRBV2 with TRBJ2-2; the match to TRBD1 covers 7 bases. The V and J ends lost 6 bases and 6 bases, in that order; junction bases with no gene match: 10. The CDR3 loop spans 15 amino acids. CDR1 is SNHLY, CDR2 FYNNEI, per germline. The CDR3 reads CASSPNRGRSGELFF. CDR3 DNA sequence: TGTGCCAGCAGCCCAAACAGGGGAAGGTCCGGGGAGCTGTTTTTT.

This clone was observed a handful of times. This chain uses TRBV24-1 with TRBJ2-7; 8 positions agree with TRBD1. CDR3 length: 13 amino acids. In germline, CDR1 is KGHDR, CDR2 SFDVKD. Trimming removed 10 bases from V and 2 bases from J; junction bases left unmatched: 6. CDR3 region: CATQRTGTYEQYF. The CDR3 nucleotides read TGTGCCACACAAAGGACAGGGACCTACGAGCAGTACTTC.

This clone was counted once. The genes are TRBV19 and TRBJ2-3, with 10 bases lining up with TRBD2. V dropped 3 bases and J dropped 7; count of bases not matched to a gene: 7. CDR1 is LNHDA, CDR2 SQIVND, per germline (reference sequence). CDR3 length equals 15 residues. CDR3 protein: CASSIWASGGNTQYF. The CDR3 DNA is TGTGCCAGTAGTATTTGGGCTAGCGGGGGAAATACGCAGTATTTT.

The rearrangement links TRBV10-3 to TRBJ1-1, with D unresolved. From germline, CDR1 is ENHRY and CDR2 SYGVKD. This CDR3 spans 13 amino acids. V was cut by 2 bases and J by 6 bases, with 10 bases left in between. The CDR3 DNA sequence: TGTGCCATCAGTGAGACAGTTAACGCTGAAGCTTTCTTT. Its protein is CAISETVNAEAFF.

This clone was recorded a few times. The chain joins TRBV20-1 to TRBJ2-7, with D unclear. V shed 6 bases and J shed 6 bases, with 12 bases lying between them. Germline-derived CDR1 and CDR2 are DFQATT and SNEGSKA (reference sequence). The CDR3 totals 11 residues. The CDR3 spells CSAVRFGEQYF. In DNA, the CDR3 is TGCAGTGCGGTTCGATTCGGCGAGCAGTACTTC.

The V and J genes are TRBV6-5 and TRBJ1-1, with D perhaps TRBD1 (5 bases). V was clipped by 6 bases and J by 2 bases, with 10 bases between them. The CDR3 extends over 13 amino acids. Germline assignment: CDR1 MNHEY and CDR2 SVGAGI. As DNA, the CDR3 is TGTGCCAGCAGCACAGGTACAAACACTGAAGCTTTCTTT. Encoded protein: CASSTGTNTEAFF.

The CDR3 region has the DNA TGCGCCAGCAGCTTGGCTAGCGGAACTCTCAATGAGCAGTTCTTC. It translates to CASSLASGTLNEQFF. The chain employs TRBV5-1 and TRBJ2-1; 7 bases are shared with TRBD2. Germline V gene data show CDR1 as SGHRS and CDR2 as YFSETQ. The V gene end was trimmed by 0 bases and the J gene end by 6 bases; junction bases not matched to a gene: 6. The CDR3 runs to 15 residues.

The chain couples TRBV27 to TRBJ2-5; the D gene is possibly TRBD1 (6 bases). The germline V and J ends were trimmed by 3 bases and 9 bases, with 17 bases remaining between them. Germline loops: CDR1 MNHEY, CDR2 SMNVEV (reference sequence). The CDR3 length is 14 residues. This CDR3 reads CASSFGDNSSPQYF. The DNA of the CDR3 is TGTGCCAGCAGTTTCGGGGACAACAGCTCTCCCCAGTACTTC.

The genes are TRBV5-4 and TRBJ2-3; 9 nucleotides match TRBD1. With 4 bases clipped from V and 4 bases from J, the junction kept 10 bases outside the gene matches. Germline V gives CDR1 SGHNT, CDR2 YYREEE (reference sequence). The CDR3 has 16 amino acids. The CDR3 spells CASSTGTGISADTQYF. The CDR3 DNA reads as TGTGCCAGCAGCACCGGGACAGGGATAAGCGCAGATACGCAGTATTTT.

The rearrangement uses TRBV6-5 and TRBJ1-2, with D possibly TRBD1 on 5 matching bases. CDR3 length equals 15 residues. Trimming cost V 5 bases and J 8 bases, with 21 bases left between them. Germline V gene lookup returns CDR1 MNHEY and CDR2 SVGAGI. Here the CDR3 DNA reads TGTGCCAGCAGTCCACTGACCCCAGGGAAGGGGGGCTACACCTTC. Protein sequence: CASSPLTPGKGGYTF.

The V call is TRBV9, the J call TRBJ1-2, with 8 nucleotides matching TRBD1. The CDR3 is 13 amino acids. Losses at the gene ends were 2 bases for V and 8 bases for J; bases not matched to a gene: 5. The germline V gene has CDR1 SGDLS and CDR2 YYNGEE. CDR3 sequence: CASSVTGAEGYTF. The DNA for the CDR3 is TGTGCCAGCAGCGTGACAGGGGCGGAGGGCTACACCTTC.

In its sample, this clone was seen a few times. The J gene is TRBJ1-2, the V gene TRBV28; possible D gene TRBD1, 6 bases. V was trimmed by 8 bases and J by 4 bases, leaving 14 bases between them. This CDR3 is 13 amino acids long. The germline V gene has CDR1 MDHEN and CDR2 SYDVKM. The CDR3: CASRAGGGYGYTF. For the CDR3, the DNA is TGTGCCAGCCGGGCGGGGGGCGGCTATGGCTACACCTTC.

The DNA of the CDR3 is TGCAGCGTTGAAGTCCAGGGGGTGACTGAAGCTTTCTTT. Translated: CSVEVQGVTEAFF. This rearrangement joins TRBV29-1 to TRBJ1-1; 7 positions agree with TRBD1. This CDR3 has 13 residues. Germline-derived CDR1 and CDR2 are SQVTM and ANQGSEA. J gave up 5 bases and V 1 base, and 4 bases lay outside the gene matches. Full variable domain (outside the CDR3, taken from reference TRBV29-1 and TRBJ1-1): SAVISQKPSRDICQRGTSLTIQCQVDSQVTMMFWYRQQPGQSLTLIATANQGSEATYESGFVIDKFPISRPNLTFSTLTVSNMSPEDSSIYLCSVEVQGVTEAFFGQGTRLTVV.